This T cell receptor beta chain was recovered during a study of OX40 agonist ivuxolimab in advanced cancers. Study-level background: Ivuxolimab, an agonistic anti-OX40 (CD134) antibody, was given to patients. Allowance was made for prior anti-PD-1, anti-PD-L1 or anti-CTLA-4 therapy, and roughly 39% had some.

Regarding this clone: What it binds is unknown.

Broader study findings: There were also nonresponders showing low normalized T-cell clonal expansion.

Only in-frame clones appear in the TCRdb table, and some are missing; sequencing was by immunoSEQ multiplex PCR. The sample has under 100,000 clones; 85% are singletons. The sequences come from CD4+ or CD8+ T cells sorted from blood, collected in a trial of the OX40 agonist ivuxolimab. This TCR came from an adult with an advanced solid tumor such as melanoma, head and neck, liver or kidney cancer.

The CDR3 nucleotides are TGTGCCAGCAGTGAATGGGGGGGCGGTGGTGAAAAACTGTTTTTT. This sequence encodes CASSEWGGGGEKLFF. V usage is TRBV25-1 and J usage is TRBJ1-4; tentative D call: TRBD1 (6 bases). CDR1 is MGHDK and CDR2 is SYGVNS in the germline V gene. The V end was cut by 1 base, the J end by 7 bases, with 13 bases between. The CDR3 runs 15 residues.